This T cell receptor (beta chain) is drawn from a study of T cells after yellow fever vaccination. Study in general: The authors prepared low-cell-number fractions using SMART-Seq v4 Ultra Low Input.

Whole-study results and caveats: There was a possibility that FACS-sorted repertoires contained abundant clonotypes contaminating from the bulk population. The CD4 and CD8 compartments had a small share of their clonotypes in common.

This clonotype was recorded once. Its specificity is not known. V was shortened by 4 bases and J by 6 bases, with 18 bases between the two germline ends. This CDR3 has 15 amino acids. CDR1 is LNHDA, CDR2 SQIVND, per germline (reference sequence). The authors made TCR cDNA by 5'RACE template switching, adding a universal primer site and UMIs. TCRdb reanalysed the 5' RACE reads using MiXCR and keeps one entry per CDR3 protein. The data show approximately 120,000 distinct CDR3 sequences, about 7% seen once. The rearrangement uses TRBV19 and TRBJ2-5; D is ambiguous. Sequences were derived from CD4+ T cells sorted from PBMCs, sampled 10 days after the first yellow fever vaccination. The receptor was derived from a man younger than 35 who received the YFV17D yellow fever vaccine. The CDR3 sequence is CASSTYIQPGQTQYF. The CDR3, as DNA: TGTGCCAGTAGTACTTACATTCAGCCGGGCCAGACCCAGTACTTC.